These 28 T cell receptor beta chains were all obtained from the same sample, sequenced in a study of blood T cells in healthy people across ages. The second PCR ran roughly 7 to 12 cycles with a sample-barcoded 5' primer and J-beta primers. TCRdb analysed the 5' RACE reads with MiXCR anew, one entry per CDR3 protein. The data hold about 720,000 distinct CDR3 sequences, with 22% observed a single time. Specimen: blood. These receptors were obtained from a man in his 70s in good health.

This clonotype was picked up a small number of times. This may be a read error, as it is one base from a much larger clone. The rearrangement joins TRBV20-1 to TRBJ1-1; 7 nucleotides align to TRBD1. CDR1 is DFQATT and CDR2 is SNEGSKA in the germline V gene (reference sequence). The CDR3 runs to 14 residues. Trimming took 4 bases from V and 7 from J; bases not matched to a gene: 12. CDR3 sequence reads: CSATPTGRVVEAFF. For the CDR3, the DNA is TGCAGTGCTACCCCGACAGGGCGGGTTGTTGAAGCTTTCTTT.

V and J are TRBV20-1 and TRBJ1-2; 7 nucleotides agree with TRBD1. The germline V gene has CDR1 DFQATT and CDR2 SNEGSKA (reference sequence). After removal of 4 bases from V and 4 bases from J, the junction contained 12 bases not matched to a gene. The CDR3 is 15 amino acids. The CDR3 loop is CSAKDSNRGSYGYTF. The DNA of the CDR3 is TGCAGTGCTAAAGACTCGAACAGGGGAAGCTATGGCTACACCTTC.

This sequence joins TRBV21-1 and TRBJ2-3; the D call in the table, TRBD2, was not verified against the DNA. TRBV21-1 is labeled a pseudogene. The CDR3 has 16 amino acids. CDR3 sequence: CASSPYLAGVADTQYF. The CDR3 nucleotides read TGTGCCAGCAGCCCGTACTTAGCGGGGGTGGCAGATACGCAGTATTTT.

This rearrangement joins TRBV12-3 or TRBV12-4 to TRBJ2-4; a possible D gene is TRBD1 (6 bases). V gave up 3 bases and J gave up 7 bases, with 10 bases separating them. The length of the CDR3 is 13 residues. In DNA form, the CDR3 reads TGTGCCAGCAGTTTGCAGAGGGGGAACATTCAGTACTTC. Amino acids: CASSLQRGNIQYF.

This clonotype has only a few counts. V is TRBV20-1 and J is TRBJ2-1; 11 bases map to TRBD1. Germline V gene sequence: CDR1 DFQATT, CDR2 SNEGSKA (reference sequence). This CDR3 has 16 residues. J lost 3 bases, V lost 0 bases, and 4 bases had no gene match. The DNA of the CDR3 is TGCAGTGCTAGAGATCCGGGGACAGGGGGCTACAATGAGCAGTTCTTC. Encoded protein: CSARDPGTGGYNEQFF.

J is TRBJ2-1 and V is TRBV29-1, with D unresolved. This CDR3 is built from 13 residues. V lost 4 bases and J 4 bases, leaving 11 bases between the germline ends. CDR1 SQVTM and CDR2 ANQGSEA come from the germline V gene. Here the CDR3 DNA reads TGCAGCGTTGGAATCGGACCTTACAATGAGCAGTTCTTC. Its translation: CSVGIGPYNEQFF.

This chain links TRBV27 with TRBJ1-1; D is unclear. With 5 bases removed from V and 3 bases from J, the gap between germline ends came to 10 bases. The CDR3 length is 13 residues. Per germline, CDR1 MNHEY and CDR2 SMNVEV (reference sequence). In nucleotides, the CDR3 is TGTGCCAGCAGTACTTACAGACACACTGAAGCTTTCTTT. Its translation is CASSTYRHTEAFF.

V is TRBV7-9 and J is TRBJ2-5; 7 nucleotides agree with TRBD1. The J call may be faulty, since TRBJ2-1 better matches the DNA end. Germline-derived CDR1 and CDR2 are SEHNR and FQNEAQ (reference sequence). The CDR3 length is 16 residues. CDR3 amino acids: CASSLRGQAIYNEQFF. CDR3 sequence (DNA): TGTGCCAGCAGCTTAAGAGGACAGGCGATCTACAATGAGCAGTTCTTC.

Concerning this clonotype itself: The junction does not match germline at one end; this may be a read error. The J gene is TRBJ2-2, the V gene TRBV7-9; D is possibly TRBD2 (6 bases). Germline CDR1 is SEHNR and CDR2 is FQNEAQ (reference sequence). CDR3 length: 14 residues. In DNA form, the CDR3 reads TGTGTCAGCAGCTGGAGGGGTAACACCGGGGAGCTGTTTTTT. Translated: CVSSWRGNTGELFF.

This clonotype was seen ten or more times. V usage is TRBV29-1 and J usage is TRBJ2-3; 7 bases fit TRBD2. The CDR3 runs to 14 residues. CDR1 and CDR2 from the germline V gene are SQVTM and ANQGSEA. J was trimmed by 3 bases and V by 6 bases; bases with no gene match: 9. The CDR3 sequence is CSVTGAGITDTQYF. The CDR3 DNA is TGCAGCGTCACCGGAGCGGGGATTACAGATACGCAGTATTTT.

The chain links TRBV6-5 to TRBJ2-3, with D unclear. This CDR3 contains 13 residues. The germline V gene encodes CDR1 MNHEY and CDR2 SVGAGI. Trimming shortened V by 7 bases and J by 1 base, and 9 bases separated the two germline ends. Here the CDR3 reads CASKGEGTDTQYF. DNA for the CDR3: TGTGCCAGCAAGGGCGAAGGCACAGATACGCAGTATTTT.

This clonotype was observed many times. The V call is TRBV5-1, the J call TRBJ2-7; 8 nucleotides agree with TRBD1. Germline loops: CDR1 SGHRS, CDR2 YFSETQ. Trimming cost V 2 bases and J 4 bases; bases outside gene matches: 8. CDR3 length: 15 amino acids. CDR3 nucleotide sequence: TGCGCCAGCAGCTTTGGGTTAAACAGGGGGTACGAGCAGTACTTC. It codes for CASSFGLNRGYEQYF.

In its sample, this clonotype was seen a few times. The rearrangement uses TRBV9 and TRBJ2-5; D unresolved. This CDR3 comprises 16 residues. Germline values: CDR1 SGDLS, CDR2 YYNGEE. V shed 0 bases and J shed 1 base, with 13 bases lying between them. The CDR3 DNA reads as TGTGCCAGCAGCGTAGACCTCCCCTCCGGCCAAGAGACCCAGTACTTC. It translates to CASSVDLPSGQETQYF.

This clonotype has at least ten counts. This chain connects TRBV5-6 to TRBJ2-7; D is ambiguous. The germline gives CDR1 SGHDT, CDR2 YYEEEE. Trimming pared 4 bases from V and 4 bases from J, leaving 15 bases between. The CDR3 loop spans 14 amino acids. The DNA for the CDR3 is TGTGCCAGCAGCCCGGTGAGCAAGGGATACGAGCAGTACTTC. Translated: CASSPVSKGYEQYF.

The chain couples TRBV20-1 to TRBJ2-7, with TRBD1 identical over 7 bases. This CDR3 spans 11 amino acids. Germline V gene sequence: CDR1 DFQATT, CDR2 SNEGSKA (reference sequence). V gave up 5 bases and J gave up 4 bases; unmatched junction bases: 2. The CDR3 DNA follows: TGCAGTGCTGGCAGGGGGTACGAGCAGTACTTC. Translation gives CSAGRGYEQYF.

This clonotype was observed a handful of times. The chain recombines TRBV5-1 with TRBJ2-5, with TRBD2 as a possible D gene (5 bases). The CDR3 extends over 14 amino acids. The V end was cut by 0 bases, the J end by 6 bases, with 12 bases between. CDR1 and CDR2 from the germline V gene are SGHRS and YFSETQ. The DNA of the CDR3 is TGCGCCAGCAGCTTGGAGTGGGGAGAACAGACCCAGTACTTC. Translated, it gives CASSLEWGEQTQYF.

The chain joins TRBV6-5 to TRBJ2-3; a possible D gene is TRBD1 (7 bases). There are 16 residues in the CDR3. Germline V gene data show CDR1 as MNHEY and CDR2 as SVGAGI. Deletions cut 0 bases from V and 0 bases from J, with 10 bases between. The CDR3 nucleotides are TGTGCCAGCAGTTACTCGCGGGACAGTAGCACAGATACGCAGTATTTT. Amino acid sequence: CASSYSRDSSTDTQYF.

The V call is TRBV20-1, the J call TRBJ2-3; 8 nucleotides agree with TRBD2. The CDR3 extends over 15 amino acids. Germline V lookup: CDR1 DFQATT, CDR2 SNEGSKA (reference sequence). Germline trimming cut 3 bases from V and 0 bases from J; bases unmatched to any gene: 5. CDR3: CSASHSGTSTDTQYF. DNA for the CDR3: TGCAGTGCTAGCCATAGCGGGACAAGCACAGATACGCAGTATTTT.

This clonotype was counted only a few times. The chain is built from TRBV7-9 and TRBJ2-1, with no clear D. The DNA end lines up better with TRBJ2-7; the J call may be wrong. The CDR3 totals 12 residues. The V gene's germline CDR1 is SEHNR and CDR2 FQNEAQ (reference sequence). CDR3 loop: CASSLLSGEQYV. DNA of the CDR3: TGTGCCAGCAGCTTACTGTCGGGCGAGCAGTACGTC.

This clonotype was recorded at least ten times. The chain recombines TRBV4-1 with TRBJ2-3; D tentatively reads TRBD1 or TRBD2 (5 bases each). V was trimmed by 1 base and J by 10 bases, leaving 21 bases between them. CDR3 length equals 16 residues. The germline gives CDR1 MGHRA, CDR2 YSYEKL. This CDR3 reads CASSQGGQGVGDSQYF. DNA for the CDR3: TGCGCCAGCAGCCAAGGAGGTCAAGGAGTGGGGGATTCGCAGTATTTT.

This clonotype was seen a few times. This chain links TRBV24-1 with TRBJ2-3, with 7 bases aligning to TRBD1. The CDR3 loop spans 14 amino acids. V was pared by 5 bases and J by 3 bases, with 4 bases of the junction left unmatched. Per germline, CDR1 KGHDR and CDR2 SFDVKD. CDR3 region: CATSGQGLTDTQYF. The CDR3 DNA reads TGTGCCACCAGTGGACAGGGTCTAACAGATACGCAGTATTTT.

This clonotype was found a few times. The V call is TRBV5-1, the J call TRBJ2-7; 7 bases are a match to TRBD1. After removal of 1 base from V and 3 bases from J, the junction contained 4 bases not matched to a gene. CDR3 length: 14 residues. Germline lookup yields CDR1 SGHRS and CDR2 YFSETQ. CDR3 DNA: TGCGCCAGCAGCTTGACAGGGGCGGTCTACGAGCAGTACTTC. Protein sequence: CASSLTGAVYEQYF. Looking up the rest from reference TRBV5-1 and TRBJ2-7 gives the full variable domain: KAGVTQTPRYLIKTRGQQVTLSCSPISGHRSVSWYQQTPGQGLQFLFEYFSETQRNKGNFPGRFSGRQFSNSRSEMNVSTLELGDSALYLCASSLTGAVYEQYFGPGTRLTVT.

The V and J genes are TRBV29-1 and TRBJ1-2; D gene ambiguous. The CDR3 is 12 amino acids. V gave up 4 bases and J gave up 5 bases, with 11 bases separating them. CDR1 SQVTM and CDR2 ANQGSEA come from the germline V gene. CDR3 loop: CSVVERSYGYTF. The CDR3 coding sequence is TGCAGCGTTGTCGAACGGTCATATGGCTACACCTTC.

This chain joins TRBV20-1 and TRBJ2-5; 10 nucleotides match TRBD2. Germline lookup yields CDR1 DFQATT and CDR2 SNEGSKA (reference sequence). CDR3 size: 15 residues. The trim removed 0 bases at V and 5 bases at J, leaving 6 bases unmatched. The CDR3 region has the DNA TGCAGTGCTAGAGAAGGAGCGGGGGGGCATGAGACCCAGTACTTC. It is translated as CSAREGAGGHETQYF.

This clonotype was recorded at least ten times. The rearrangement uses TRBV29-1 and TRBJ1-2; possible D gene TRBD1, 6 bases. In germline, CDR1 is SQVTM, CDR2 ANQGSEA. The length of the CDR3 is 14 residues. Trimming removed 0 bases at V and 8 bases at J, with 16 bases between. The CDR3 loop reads CSVEDQVKGEGYTF. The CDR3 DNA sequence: TGCAGCGTTGAAGATCAAGTTAAGGGGGAAGGCTACACCTTC. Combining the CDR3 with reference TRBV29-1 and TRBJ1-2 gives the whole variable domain SAVISQKPSRDICQRGTSLTIQCQVDSQVTMMFWYRQQPGQSLTLIATANQGSEATYESGFVIDKFPISRPNLTFSTLTVSNMSPEDSSIYLCSVEDQVKGEGYTFGSGTRLTVV.

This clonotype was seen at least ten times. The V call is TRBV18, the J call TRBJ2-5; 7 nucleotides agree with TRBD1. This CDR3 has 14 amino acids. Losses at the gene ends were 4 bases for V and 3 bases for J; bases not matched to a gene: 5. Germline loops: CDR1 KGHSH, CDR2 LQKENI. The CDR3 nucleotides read TGTGCCAGCTCACTTCAACAGGGGAAAGAGACCCAGTACTTC. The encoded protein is CASSLQQGKETQYF.

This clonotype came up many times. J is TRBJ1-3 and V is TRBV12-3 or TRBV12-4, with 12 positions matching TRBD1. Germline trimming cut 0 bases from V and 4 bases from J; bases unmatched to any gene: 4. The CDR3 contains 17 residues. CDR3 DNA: TGTGCCAGCAGTTTAGCCGGGACAGGGGGCCGAGGAAACACCATATATTTT. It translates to CASSLAGTGGRGNTIYF.

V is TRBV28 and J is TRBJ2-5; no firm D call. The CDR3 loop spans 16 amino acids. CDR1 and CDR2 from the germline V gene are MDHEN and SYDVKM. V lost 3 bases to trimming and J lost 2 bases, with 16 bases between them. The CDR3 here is CASSLLSGGKQETQYF. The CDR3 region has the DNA TGTGCCAGCAGTTTGCTATCAGGCGGCAAACAAGAGACCCAGTACTTC.